Here is one T cell receptor beta chain with its context. The source of the sample is a study of blood T cell repertoires in COVID-19. The wider study: In each case, the material was cDNA or gDNA derived from T cells, B-cell-depleted T cells, or PBMCs.

This CDR3 is 19 amino acids long. J gave up 2 bases and V 5 bases, and 19 bases lay outside the gene matches. Germline V gene data show CDR1 as SGHVS and CDR2 as FNYEAQ. Per the original methods: Amplifying reference gene primers gave estimates of nucleated cell counts. Libraries were prepared by immunoSEQ multiplex PCR; TCRdb keeps only in-frame clonotypes and omits some of them. V and J calls and clone size come straight from that table; D and trimming were deduced from the DNA. The sample has a few hundred thousand clones, approximately 87% seen once; the top ten hold roughly 4.5%. The chain employs TRBV7-6 and TRBJ2-7; 9 nucleotides match TRBD2. The clonotype comes from a man aged 55 to 70 who had recovered from COVID-19. The sample taken for sequencing was peripheral blood. The CDR3 reads CASSPFPSKGGGGPYEQYF. The CDR3 DNA reads TGTGCCAGCAGCCCATTCCCCTCCAAAGGCGGGGGGGGACCCTACGAGCAGTACTTC.